The TCR beta chain under discussion was sequenced for a study of blood T cell repertoires in COVID-19. Study-level information: Specimens from acute and convalescent COVID-19 originated in the United States, Italy and Spain. Sample material is recorded as cDNA or gDNA derived from T cells, B-cell-depleted T cells, or PBMCs.

The ends were cut back, 5 bases at V and 4 bases at J, with 5 bases in the middle. Germline V gives CDR1 DFQATT, CDR2 SNEGSKA (reference sequence). This CDR3 is 10 amino acids long. As originally analysed: The assay estimated nucleated cells by amplifying reference gene primers. Sequencing used immunoSEQ multiplex PCR; TCRdb keeps in-frame clones, though not all of them. From that table come the V and J calls and clone size; the DNA was used to work out D and trimming. The sample lists 90,000 to 130,000 clones; approximately 78% were seen once. The sequenced material came from peripheral blood. This TCR was recovered from a man in his 70s with acute or convalescent COVID-19. The chain carries TRBV20-1 and TRBJ1-2; unclear D gene. CDR3 in DNA: TGCAGTGCTGGCCTCTATGGCTACACCTTC. It translates to CSAGLYGYTF.